The next 32 T cell receptor beta chains were all read from a single sample in a study of CD8+CD57+ T cells in acquired aplastic anemia. TCR beta VDJ and CDR3 were profiled, and genomic DNA was the template. TCRdb passed the reads through MiXCR, listing each CDR3 protein once. The sample has 200,000 or so distinct CDR3 sequences; less than 65% are singletons. Sequencing used sorted CD4+, CD8+, or CD8+CD57+ T cells (not recorded which) from PBMCs. Receptors were obtained from a human donor with severe aplastic anemia or a healthy control (not recorded which).

The chain combines TRBV19 with TRBJ1-5; D call uncertain. The CDR3 length is 13 residues. The V end was cut by 7 bases, the J end by 3 bases, with 10 bases between. In germline, CDR1 is LNHDA, CDR2 SQIVND (reference sequence). CDR3 bases: TGTGCCAGTAAGCAGCTGCTCAATCAGCCCCAGCATTTT. Encoded protein: CASKQLLNQPQHF.

Of note for this clonotype: The DNA is omitted, as the CDR3 cannot be located on it reliably, and the CDR3 follows TCRdb's listing. The rearrangement uses TRBV12-3 or TRBV12-4 and TRBJ2-5. The CDR3 is 21 residues long, ends included. CDR3 sequence: CASSPRINYGYTFGSGETQYF.

V usage is TRBV5-4 and J usage is TRBJ1-1; no clear D. Trimming removed 4 bases from V and 0 bases from J, with 16 bases in between. This CDR3 comprises 16 residues. Germline lookup yields CDR1 SGHNT and CDR2 YYREEE (reference sequence). The CDR3 region has the DNA TGTGCCAGCAGCCAAGGGTGGGCAAGAATGAACACTGAAGCTTTCTTT. This translates into CASSQGWARMNTEAFF.

The J gene is TRBJ2-1, the V gene TRBV2, with 9 positions matching TRBD2. This CDR3 has 14 amino acids. The J segment lost 7 bases and the V segment lost 11 bases, leaving 12 bases of the junction unmatched. Germline-derived CDR1 and CDR2 are SNHLY and FYNNEI. This chain's CDR3 is CAGKTSGFMNEQFF. The CDR3 DNA reads TGTGCCGGCAAGACTAGCGGCTTCATGAATGAGCAGTTCTTC. Drawing the rest from reference TRBV2 and TRBJ2-1, the complete variable domain is EPEVTQTPSHQVTQMGQEVILRCVPISNHLYFYWYRQILGQKVEFLVSFYNNEISEKSEIFDDQFSVERPDGSNFTLKIRSTKLEDSAMYFCAGKTSGFMNEQFFGPGTRLTVL.

J is TRBJ1-2 and V is TRBV7-2; 7 bases line up with TRBD1. The CDR3 has 14 amino acids. Germline CDR1 and CDR2: SGHTA and FQGNSA. V lost 3 bases, J lost 7 bases, and 8 bases stayed unmatched. CDR3 DNA: TGTGCCAGCAGCTTCGACAGGGTTCCTCGTGGCTACACCTTC. This translates into CASSFDRVPRGYTF.

This clonotype was seen only once. This chain links TRBV20-1 with TRBJ1-2, with 11 positions matching TRBD1. J was trimmed by 10 bases and V by 0 bases; bases with no gene match: 7. Germline CDR1 and CDR2: DFQATT and SNEGSKA (reference sequence). CDR3 length: 14 residues. The chain's CDR3 is CSARDPGTGGHYTF. CDR3 DNA sequence: TGCAGTGCTAGAGATCCCGGGACAGGGGGACACTACACCTTC.

The chain links TRBV7-2 to TRBJ1-2; D is perhaps TRBD1 (5 bases). Germline CDR1 and CDR2: SGHTA and FQGNSA. The germline V and J ends were trimmed by 5 bases and 4 bases, with 11 bases remaining between them. The CDR3 totals 13 residues. The CDR3 DNA follows: TGTGCCAGCAGCGGCGGGGGGAGCTATGGCTACACCTTC. Protein sequence: CASSGGGSYGYTF.

This clonotype occurred once. The V and J genes are TRBV7-9 and TRBJ2-2, with 8 bases aligning to TRBD1. Per the germline V gene, CDR1 is SEHNR and CDR2 is FQNEAQ (reference sequence). The CDR3 covers 14 residues. V dropped 5 bases and J dropped 5; count of bases not matched to a gene: 4. CDR3 coding DNA: TGTGCCAGCAGCCAGAGGACAGGGACCGGGGAGCTGTTTTTT. Residues: CASSQRTGTGELFF.

This clonotype appeared a few times. The chain joins TRBV20-1 to TRBJ1-1; unclear D gene. V was cut by 5 bases and J by 6 bases, with 10 bases left in between. The V gene's germline CDR1 is DFQATT and CDR2 SNEGSKA (reference sequence). The CDR3 extends over 11 amino acids. The CDR3: CSAPDVAEAFF. The CDR3 nucleotides are TGCAGTGCTCCTGACGTCGCTGAAGCTTTCTTT.

The chain employs TRBV24-1 and TRBJ2-5, with 8 bases identical to TRBD2. Trimming took 4 bases from V and 5 from J; bases not matched to a gene: 17. The CDR3 is 18 amino acids. Germline CDR1 and CDR2: KGHDR and SFDVKD. The CDR3 here is CATSEGKGGSGALETQYF. The CDR3 bases are TGTGCCACCAGTGAGGGTAAGGGAGGTAGCGGGGCCTTGGAGACCCAGTACTTC.

The chain employs TRBV7-4 and TRBJ1-6; 8 positions agree with TRBD1. Per the germline V gene, CDR1 is SGHVT and CDR2 is SQSDAQ. The junction had 9 bases not matched to a gene; V was cut back by 5 bases and J by 6 bases. The CDR3 runs to 16 residues. The CDR3 loop reads CASSQLDRDRNSPLHF. In DNA form, the CDR3 reads TGTGCCAGCAGCCAACTGGACAGGGACCGTAATTCACCCCTCCACTTT.

The table lists this clonotype with a few counts. J is TRBJ1-5 and V is TRBV15; no clear D gene. Per germline, CDR1 LNHNV and CDR2 YYDKDF (reference sequence). V was trimmed by 1 base and J by 7 bases, leaving 17 bases between them. The CDR3 consists of 16 residues. The CDR3 here is CATSRAPHHQQQPQHF. In DNA, the CDR3 is TGTGCCACCAGCAGAGCTCCGCACCACCAGCAACAGCCCCAGCATTTT. Filled out from reference TRBV15 and TRBJ1-5, the complete variable domain reads DAMVIQNPRYQVTQFGKPVTLSCSQTLNHNVMYWYQQKSSQAPKLLFHYYDKDFNNEADTPDNFQSRRPNTSFCFLDIRSPGLGDTAMYLCATSRAPHHQQQPQHFGDGTRLSIL.

V and J are TRBV24-1 and TRBJ2-1; the D is unclear. This CDR3 has 13 amino acids. Germline values: CDR1 KGHDR, CDR2 SFDVKD. V lost 9 bases and J 5 bases, leaving 13 bases between the germline ends. The CDR3 loop is CATAPAADNEQFF. CDR3 DNA sequence: TGTGCCACCGCCCCCGCCGCAGACAATGAGCAGTTCTTC.

This clonotype has a count of ten or more. V gene TRBV4-2 combines with J gene TRBJ2-1, with 9 positions matching TRBD2. There are 15 residues in the CDR3. V trimming: 1 base; J trimming: 4 bases; junction bases outside the gene matches: 2. Per germline, CDR1 LGHNA and CDR2 YNFKEQ. The CDR3 sequence: CASSQGGGDYNEQFF. Written as DNA, the CDR3 is TGTGCCAGCAGCCAAGGCGGGGGGGATTACAATGAGCAGTTCTTC.

This chain connects TRBV3-1 to TRBJ2-2, with D unclear. There are 16 residues in the CDR3. CDR1 and CDR2 from the germline V gene are LGHDT and YNNKEL (reference sequence). Trimming shortened V by 0 bases and J by 3 bases, and 11 bases separated the two germline ends. DNA of the CDR3: TGTGCCAGCAGCCAAGATAACTCCCCCGACACCGGGGAGCTGTTTTTT. Residues: CASSQDNSPDTGELFF.

V and J are TRBV7-9 and TRBJ1-2; 12 bases fit TRBD1. From germline, CDR1 is SEHNR and CDR2 FQNEAQ (reference sequence). Unmatched junction bases numbered 9, after V lost 3 bases and J lost 7 bases. CDR3 length: 16 residues. The DNA of the CDR3 is TGTGCCAGCAGCTTGTCGGGGGACAGGGGGCGCGGTGGCTACACCTTC. It encodes CASSLSGDRGRGGYTF. The full variable domain, rest sourced from reference TRBV7-9 and TRBJ1-2, is DTGVSQNPRHKITKRGQNVTFRCDPISEHNRLYWYRQTLGQGPEFLTYFQNEAQLEKSRLLSDRFSAERPKGSFSTLEIQRTEQGDSAMYLCASSLSGDRGRGGYTFGSGTRLTVV.

The sample holds a few counts of this clonotype. The chain links TRBV28 to TRBJ1-1; 10 positions match TRBD1. CDR1 MDHEN and CDR2 SYDVKM come from the germline V gene. Losses at the gene ends were 6 bases for V and 2 bases for J; bases not matched to a gene: 18. This CDR3 has 19 amino acids. The CDR3 protein is CASSLAPFRDRGSNTEAFF. The DNA for the CDR3 is TGTGCCAGCAGCTTAGCCCCCTTCCGGGACAGGGGTAGTAACACTGAAGCTTTCTTT.

The chain combines TRBV27 with TRBJ1-5, with D hard to call. The V and J ends lost 2 bases and 8 bases respectively, with 16 bases between them. Germline lookup yields CDR1 MNHEY and CDR2 SMNVEV (reference sequence). The CDR3 sequence is 15 residues long. DNA of the CDR3: TGTGCCAGCAGTTTAATGCGACCCGCATCGGAGCCCCAGCATTTT. Amino acids: CASSLMRPASEPQHF.

The V call is TRBV20-1, the J call TRBJ1-2; tentatively, D is TRBD1 (5 bases). Trimming cost V 0 bases and J 4 bases, with 15 bases left between them. Germline V gene sequence: CDR1 DFQATT, CDR2 SNEGSKA (reference sequence). The CDR3 loop spans 15 amino acids. CDR3 loop: CSARDYFPGGYGYTF. The CDR3 coding sequence is TGCAGTGCTAGAGATTACTTCCCTGGGGGCTATGGCTACACCTTC.

The genes are TRBV25-1 and TRBJ2-3; 12 bases match TRBD1. After removal of 1 base from V and 4 bases from J, the junction contained 12 bases not matched to a gene. CDR1 is MGHDK, CDR2 SYGVNS, per germline. This CDR3 has 19 residues. CDR3 protein: CASSEWGQGALSSADTQYF. Here the CDR3 DNA reads TGTGCCAGCAGTGAATGGGGACAGGGGGCTCTATCTAGCGCAGATACGCAGTATTTT.

This clonotype was found once. The chain couples TRBV7-2 to TRBJ2-1; 8 nucleotides line up with TRBD2. The trim removed 3 bases at V and 2 bases at J, leaving 3 bases unmatched. Germline-derived CDR1 and CDR2 are SGHTA and FQGNSA. There are 15 residues in the CDR3. The CDR3 reads CASSFNGGAYNEQFF. The DNA of the CDR3 is TGTGCCAGCAGCTTCAACGGGGGGGCCTACAATGAGCAGTTCTTC.

J is TRBJ1-3 and V is TRBV2, with D uncertain. Germline values: CDR1 SNHLY, CDR2 FYNNEI. CDR3 length equals 13 residues. V was shortened by 2 bases and J by 9 bases, with 11 bases between the two germline ends. In DNA form, the CDR3 reads TGTGCCAGCAGTGAATTAGGTCGGAGCACCATATATTTT. As protein: CASSELGRSTIYF.

The chain joins TRBV4-1 to TRBJ1-1; 7 positions agree with TRBD1. J gave up 3 bases and V 1 base, and 2 bases lay outside the gene matches. The CDR3 is 14 residues long. Germline CDR1 reads MGHRA; CDR2 reads YSYEKL. CDR3 DNA sequence: TGCGCCAGCAGCCAAGGCGACAGGGACACTGAAGCTTTCTTT. Amino acids: CASSQGDRDTEAFF.

This clonotype was counted many times. CDR3 coding DNA: TGTGCCACCCGTGGGGGGAACACCGGGGAGCTGTTTTTT. It is translated as CATRGGNTGELFF. This rearrangement joins TRBV24-1 to TRBJ2-2; D may correspond to TRBD1 or TRBD2 (5 bases each). The length of the CDR3 is 13 residues. Germline V gene data show CDR1 as KGHDR and CDR2 as SFDVKD. V lost 9 bases and J 1 base, leaving 8 bases between the germline ends.

J is TRBJ1-2 and V is TRBV5-1, with a possible D match to TRBD1 (5 bases). The CDR3 contains 12 residues. Trimming stripped 4 bases from V and 8 bases from J, with 12 bases between. Germline V CDR1 and CDR2: SGHRS, YFSETQ. CDR3 loop: CASSPDSGGYTF. DNA for the CDR3: TGCGCCAGCAGCCCTGACAGTGGCGGCTACACCTTC.

This rearrangement joins TRBV20-1 to TRBJ2-7, with TRBD1 matching 8 bases. This CDR3 comprises 13 residues. The germline gives CDR1 DFQATT, CDR2 SNEGSKA (reference sequence). J was trimmed by 3 bases and V by 6 bases; bases with no gene match: 7. Here the CDR3 DNA reads TGCAGTGCCATAGGAGACAGGGGCTACGAGCAGTACTTC. This translates into CSAIGDRGYEQYF.

This chain uses TRBV7-9 with TRBJ1-6, with D possibly being TRBD1 (6 bases). Between the trimmed V and J ends, which lost 2 bases and 10 bases, there was a span of 15 bases. From germline, CDR1 is SEHNR and CDR2 FQNEAQ (reference sequence). The CDR3 contains 15 residues. CDR3 region: CASSLSKGQISPLHF. As DNA, the CDR3 is TGTGCCAGCAGCTTATCGAAAGGACAGATATCACCCCTCCACTTT. The whole variable domain, remainder taken from reference TRBV7-9 and TRBJ1-6, is DTGVSQNPRHKITKRGQNVTFRCDPISEHNRLYWYRQTLGQGPEFLTYFQNEAQLEKSRLLSDRFSAERPKGSFSTLEIQRTEQGDSAMYLCASSLSKGQISPLHFGNGTRLTVT.

This clonotype was observed once. CDR3 residues: CASRWTGFSGNTIYF. Here the CDR3 DNA reads TGTGCCAGCAGATGGACAGGGTTTTCCGGAAACACCATATATTTT. This rearrangement joins TRBV7-2 to TRBJ1-3, with TRBD1 matching 8 bases. The V and J ends lost 6 bases and 4 bases, in that order; junction bases with no gene match: 8. Germline-derived CDR1 and CDR2 are SGHTA and FQGNSA. CDR3 length: 15 residues.

Comments on this clonotype: The junction shows a germline mismatch at one end, possibly a read error. The gene calls are TRBV7-9 and TRBJ2-3, with 9 bases fitting TRBD2. This CDR3 is 16 amino acids long. From germline, CDR1 is SEHNR and CDR2 FQNEAQ (reference sequence). CDR3 sequence reads: CASSPGLARYTDTQYF. The CDR3 DNA reads TGCGCCAGCAGCCCCGGACTAGCGCGATACACAGATACGCAGTATTTT. The full variable domain, rest sourced from reference TRBV7-9 and TRBJ2-3, is DTGVSQNPRHKITKRGQNVTFRCDPISEHNRLYWYRQTLGQGPEFLTYFQNEAQLEKSRLLSDRFSAERPKGSFSTLEIQRTEQGDSAMYLCASSPGLARYTDTQYFGPGTRLTVL.

The rearrangement joins TRBV19 to TRBJ2-1; D is uncertain. This CDR3 has 15 residues. The germline V gene encodes CDR1 LNHDA and CDR2 SQIVND (reference sequence). Trimming left V 3 bases short and J 7 bases short, with 16 bases between. The CDR3 sequence is CASSIGIRLQNEQFF. Here the CDR3 DNA reads TGTGCCAGTAGTATTGGCATCCGGCTCCAAAATGAGCAGTTCTTC.

This clonotype has just a few counts. The rearrangement links TRBV27 to TRBJ2-3; maybe TRBD1 (7 bases). Germline lookup yields CDR1 MNHEY and CDR2 SMNVEV (reference sequence). Trimming took off 3 bases at V and 6 bases at J, with 13 bases between the two ends. This CDR3 contains 14 residues. The CDR3 loop is CASSFWSGGDTQYF. CDR3 nucleotides: TGTGCCAGCAGTTTTTGGTCAGGGGGGGATACGCAGTATTTT.

The gene calls are TRBV19 and TRBJ1-2; TRBD1 is a possible D gene (5 bases). Looked up from germline, CDR1 is LNHDA and CDR2 is SQIVND (reference sequence). The CDR3 totals 15 residues. V lost 5 bases and J 3 bases, leaving 16 bases between the germline ends. In nucleotides, the CDR3 is TGTGCCAGTAGTGCACGGGGGGTTACTTACTATGGCTACACCTTC. The encoded protein is CASSARGVTYYGYTF.